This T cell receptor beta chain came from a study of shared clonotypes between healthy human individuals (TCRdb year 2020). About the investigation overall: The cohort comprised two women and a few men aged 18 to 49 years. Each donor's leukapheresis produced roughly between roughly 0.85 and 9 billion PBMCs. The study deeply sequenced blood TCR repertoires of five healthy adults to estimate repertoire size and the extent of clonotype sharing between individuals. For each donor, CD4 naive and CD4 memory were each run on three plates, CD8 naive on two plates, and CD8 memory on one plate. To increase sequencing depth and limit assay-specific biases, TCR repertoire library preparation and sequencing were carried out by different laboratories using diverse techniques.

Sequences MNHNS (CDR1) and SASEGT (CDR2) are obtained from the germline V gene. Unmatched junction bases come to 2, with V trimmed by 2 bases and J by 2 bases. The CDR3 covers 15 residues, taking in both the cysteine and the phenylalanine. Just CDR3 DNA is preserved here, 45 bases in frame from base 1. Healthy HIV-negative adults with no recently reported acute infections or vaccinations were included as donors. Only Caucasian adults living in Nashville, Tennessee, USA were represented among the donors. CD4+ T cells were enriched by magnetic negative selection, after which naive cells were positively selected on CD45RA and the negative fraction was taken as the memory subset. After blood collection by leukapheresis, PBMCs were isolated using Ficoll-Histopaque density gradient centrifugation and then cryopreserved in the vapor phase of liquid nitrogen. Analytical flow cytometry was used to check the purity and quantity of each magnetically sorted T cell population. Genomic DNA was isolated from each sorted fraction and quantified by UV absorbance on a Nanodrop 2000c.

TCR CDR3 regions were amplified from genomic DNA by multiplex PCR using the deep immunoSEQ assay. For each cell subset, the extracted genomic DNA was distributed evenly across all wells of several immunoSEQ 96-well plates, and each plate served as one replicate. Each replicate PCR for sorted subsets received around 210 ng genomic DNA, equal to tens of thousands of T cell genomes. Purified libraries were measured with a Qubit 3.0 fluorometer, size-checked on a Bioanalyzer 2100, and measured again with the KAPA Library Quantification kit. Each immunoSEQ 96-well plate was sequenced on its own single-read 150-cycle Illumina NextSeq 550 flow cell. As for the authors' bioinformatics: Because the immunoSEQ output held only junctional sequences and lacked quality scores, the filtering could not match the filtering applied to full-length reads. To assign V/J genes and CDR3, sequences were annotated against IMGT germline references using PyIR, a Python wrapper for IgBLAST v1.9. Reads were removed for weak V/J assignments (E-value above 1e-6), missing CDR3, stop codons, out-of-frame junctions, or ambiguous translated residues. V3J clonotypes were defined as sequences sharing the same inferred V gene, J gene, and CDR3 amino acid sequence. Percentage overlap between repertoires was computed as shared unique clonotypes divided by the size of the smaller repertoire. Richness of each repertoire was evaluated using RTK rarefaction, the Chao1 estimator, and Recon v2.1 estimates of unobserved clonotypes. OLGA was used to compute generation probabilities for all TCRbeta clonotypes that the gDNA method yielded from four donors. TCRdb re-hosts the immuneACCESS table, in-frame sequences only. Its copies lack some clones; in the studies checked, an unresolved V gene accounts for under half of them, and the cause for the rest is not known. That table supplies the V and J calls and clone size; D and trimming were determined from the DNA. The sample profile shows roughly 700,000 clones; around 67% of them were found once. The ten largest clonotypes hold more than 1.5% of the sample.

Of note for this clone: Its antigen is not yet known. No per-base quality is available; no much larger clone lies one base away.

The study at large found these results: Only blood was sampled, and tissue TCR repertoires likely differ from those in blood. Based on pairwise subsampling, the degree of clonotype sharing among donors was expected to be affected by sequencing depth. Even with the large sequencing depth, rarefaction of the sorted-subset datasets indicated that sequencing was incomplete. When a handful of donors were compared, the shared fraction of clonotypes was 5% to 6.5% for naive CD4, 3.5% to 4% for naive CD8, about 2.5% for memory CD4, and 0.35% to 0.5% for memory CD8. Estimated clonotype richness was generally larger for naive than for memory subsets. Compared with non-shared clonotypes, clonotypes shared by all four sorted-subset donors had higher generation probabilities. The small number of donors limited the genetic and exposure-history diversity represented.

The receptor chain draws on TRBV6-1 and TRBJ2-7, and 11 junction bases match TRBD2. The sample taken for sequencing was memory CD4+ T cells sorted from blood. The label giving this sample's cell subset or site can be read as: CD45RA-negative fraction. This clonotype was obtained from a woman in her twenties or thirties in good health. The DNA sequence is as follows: TGTGCCAGCAGTGAACGACTAGCGGGAACCTACGAGCAGTACTTC. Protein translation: CASSERLAGTYEQYF.